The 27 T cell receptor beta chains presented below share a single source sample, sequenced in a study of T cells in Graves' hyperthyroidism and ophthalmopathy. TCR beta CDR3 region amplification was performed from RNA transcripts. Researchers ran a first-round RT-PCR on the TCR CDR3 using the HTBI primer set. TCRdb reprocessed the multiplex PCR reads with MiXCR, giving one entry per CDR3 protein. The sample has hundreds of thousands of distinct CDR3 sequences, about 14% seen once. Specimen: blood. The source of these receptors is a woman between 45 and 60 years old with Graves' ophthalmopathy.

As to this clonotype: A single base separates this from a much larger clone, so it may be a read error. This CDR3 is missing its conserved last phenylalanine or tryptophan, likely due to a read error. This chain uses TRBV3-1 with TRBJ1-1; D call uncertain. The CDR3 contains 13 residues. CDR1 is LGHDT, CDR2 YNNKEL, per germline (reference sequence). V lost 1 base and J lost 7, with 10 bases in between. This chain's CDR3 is CASSQGLGYEAFL. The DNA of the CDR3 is TGTGCCAGCAGCCAAGGATTGGGTTATGAAGCTTTCCTT.

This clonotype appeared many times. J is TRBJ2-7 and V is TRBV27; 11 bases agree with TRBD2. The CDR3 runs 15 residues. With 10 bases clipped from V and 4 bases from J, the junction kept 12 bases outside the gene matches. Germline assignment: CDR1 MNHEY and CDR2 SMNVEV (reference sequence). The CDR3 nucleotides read TGTGCCATCAGAAAAGCCGGGACTAGCGGTTACGAGCAGTACTTC. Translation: CAIRKAGTSGYEQYF.

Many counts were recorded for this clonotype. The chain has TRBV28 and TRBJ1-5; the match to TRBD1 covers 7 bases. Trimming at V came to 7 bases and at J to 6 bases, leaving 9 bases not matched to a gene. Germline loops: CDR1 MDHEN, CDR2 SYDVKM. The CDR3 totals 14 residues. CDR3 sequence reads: CASIRQGGPQPQHF. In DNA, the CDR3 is TGTGCCAGCATCCGTCAGGGGGGGCCTCAGCCCCAGCATTTT.

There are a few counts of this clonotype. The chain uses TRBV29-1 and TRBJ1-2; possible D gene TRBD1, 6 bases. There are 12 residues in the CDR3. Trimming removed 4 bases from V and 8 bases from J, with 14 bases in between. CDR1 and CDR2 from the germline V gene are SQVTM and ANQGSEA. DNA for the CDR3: TGCAGCGTTGTGGACAAGGGGGTCGGCTACACCTTC. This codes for CSVVDKGVGYTF.

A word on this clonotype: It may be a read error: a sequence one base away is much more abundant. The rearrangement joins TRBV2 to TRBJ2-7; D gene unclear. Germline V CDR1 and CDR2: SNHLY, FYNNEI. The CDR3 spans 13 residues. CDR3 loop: CASRPRQAYELYF. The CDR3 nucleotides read TGTGCCAGCAGACCCAGACAAGCCTACGAGCTGTACTTC.

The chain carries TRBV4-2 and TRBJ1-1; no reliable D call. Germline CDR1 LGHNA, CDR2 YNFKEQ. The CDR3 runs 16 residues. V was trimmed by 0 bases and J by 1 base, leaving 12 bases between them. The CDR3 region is CASSQDFTMRNTEAFF. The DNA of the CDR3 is TGTGCCAGCAGCCAAGACTTCACGATGAGGAACACTGAAGCTTTCTTT.

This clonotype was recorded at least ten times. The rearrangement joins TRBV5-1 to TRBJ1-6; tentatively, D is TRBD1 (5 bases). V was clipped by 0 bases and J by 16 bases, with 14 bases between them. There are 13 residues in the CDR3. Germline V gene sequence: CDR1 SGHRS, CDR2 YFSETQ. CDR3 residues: CASSLGASGQLHF. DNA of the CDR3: TGCGCCAGCAGCTTGGGGGCCTCCGGACAACTCCACTTT.

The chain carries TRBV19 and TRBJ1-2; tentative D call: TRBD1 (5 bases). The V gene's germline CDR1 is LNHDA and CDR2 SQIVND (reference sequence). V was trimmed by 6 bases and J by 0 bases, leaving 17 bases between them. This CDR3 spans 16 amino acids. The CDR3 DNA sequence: TGTGCCAGTAGCCCACCCGGGGACCGATCTAACTATGGCTACACCTTC. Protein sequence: CASSPPGDRSNYGYTF.

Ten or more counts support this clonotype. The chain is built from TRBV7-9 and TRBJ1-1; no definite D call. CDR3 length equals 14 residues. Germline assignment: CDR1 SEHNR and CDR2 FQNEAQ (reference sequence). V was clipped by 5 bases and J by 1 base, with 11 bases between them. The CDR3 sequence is CASSKPGRNTEAFF. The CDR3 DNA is TGTGCCAGCAGCAAACCGGGGAGGAACACTGAAGCTTTCTTT.

CDR3 protein: CASSVGRGRGNEQFF. As DNA, the CDR3 is TGTGCCAGCAGCGTAGGACGGGGACGGGGCAATGAGCAGTTCTTC. V is TRBV9 and J is TRBJ2-1, with D possibly called TRBD1 or TRBD2 (5 bases each). V lost 0 bases and J lost 6, with 13 bases in between. The CDR3 loop spans 15 amino acids. CDR1 is SGDLS, CDR2 YYNGEE, per germline. The full variable domain, with the rest looked up from reference TRBV9 and TRBJ2-1, is DSGVTQTPKHLITATGQRVTLRCSPRSGDLSVYWYQQSLDQGLQFLIQYYNGEERAKGNILERFSAQQFPDLHSELNLSSLELGDSALYFCASSVGRGRGNEQFFGPGTRLTVL.

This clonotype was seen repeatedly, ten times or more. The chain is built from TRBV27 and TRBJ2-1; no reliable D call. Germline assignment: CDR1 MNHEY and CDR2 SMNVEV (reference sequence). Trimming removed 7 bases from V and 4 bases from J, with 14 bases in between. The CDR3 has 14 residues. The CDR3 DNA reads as TGTGCCAGCACCCCTCGGTGGGCATACAATGAGCAGTTCTTC. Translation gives CASTPRWAYNEQFF.

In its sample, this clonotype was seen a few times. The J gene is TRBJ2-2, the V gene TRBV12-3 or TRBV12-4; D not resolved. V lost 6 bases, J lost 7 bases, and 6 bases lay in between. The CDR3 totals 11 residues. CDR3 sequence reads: CASSNNGELFF. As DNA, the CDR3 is TGTGCCAGCAGCAATAACGGGGAGCTGTTTTTT.

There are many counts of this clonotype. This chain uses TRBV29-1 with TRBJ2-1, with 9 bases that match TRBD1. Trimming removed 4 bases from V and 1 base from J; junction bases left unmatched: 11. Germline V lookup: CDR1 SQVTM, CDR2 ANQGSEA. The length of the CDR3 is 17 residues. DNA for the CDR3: TGCAGCGTTGGGGGGACAGGGCTGGTTTTATCCTACAATGAGCAGTTCTTC. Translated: CSVGGTGLVLSYNEQFF.

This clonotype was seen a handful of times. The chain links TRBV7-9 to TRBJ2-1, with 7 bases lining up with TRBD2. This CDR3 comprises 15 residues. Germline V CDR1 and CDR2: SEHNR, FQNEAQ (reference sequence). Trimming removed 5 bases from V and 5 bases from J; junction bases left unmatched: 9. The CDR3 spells CASSPKGRVNNEQFF. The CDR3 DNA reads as TGTGCCAGCAGCCCTAAAGGGAGGGTTAACAATGAGCAGTTCTTC.

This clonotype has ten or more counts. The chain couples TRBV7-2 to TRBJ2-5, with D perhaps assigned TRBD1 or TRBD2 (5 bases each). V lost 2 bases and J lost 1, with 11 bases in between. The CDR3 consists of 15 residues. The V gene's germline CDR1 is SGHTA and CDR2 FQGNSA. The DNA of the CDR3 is TGTGCCAGCAGCTTAAATGAGGGGAGCCAAGAGACCCAGTACTTC. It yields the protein CASSLNEGSQETQYF.

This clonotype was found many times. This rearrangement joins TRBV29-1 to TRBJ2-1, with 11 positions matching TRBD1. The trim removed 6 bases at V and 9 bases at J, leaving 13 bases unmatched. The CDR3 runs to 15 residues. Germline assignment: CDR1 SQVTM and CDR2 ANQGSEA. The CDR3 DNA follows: TGCAGCGTGGGCCGGACAGGGGGCGGTGTAGGTGAGCAGTTCTTC. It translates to CSVGRTGGGVGEQFF.

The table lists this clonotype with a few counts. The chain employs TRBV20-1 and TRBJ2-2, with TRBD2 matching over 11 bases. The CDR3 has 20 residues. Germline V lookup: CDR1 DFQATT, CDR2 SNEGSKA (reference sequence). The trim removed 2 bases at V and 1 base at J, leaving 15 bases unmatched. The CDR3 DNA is TGCAGTGCTAGACCCACTAGCGGGAGTAGGAATAGTTTGAACACCGGGGAGCTGTTTTTT. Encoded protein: CSARPTSGSRNSLNTGELFF.

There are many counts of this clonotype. CDR3 loop: CASGRGQFHTEAFF. The CDR3 nucleotides are TGTGCCAGCGGACGAGGACAGTTCCATACTGAAGCTTTCTTT. The chain combines TRBV27 with TRBJ1-1, with D perhaps matching TRBD1 (6 bases). The ends were cut back, 8 bases at V and 5 bases at J, with 18 bases in the middle. Per germline, CDR1 MNHEY and CDR2 SMNVEV (reference sequence). The CDR3 totals 14 residues.

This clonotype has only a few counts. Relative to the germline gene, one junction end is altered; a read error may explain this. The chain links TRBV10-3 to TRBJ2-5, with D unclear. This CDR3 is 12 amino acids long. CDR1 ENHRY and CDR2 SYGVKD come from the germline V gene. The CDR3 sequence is CAISVPGEAQYF. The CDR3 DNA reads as TGTGCCATCAGTGTACCTGGAGAGGCCCAGTACTTC.

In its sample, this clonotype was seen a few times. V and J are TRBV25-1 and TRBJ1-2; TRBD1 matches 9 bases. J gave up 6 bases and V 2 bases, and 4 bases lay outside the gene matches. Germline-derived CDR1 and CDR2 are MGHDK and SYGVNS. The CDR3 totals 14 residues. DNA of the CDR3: TGTGCCAGCAGTGAACCGGGACAGGGTAATGGCTACACCTTC. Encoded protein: CASSEPGQGNGYTF.

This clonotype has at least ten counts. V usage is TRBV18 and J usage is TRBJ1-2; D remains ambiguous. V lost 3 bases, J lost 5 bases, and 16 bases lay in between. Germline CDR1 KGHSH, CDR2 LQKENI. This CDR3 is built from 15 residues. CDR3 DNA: TGTGCCAGCTCACCCACCCCTAGGACGGAATATGGCTACACCTTC. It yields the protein CASSPTPRTEYGYTF. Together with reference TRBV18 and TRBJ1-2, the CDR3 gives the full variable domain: NAGVMQNPRHLVRRRGQEARLRCSPMKGHSHVYWYRQLPEEGLKFMVYLQKENIIDESGMPKERFSAEFPKEGPSILRIQQVVRGDSAAYFCASSPTPRTEYGYTFGSGTRLTVV.

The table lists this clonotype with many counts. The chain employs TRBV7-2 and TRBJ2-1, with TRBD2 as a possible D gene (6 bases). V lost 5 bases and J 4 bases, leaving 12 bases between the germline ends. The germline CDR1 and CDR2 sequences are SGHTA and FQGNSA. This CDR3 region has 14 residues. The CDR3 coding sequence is TGTGCCAGCAGCGCCGGGACTGTATACAATGAGCAGTTCTTC. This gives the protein CASSAGTVYNEQFF.

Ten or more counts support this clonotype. The CDR3: CASSPGSRNQPQHF. The CDR3 region has the DNA TGTGCCAGCAGTCCAGGGTCCCGCAATCAGCCCCAGCATTTT. The rearrangement uses TRBV12-3 or TRBV12-4 and TRBJ1-5; possibly TRBD1 for D (5 bases). This CDR3 comprises 14 residues. V shed 5 bases and J shed 2 bases, with 10 bases lying between them.

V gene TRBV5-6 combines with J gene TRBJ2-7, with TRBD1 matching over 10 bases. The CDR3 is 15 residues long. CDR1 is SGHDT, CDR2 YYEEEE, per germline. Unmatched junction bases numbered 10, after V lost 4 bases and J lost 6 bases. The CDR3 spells CASSGPGQGLGEQYF. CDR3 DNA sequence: TGTGCCAGCAGCGGACCGGGACAGGGGCTGGGCGAGCAGTACTTC.

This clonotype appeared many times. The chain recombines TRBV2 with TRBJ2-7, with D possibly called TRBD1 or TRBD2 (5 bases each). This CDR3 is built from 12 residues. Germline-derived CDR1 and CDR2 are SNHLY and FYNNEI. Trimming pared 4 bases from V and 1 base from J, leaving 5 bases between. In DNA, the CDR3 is TGTGCCAGCAGTGGGGGGTCCTACGAGCAGTACTTC. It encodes CASSGGSYEQYF.

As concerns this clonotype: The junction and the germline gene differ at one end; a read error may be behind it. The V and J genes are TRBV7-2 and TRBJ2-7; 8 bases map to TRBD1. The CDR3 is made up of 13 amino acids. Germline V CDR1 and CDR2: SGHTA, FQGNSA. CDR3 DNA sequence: TGTGCCAACAGCTCAGGGGGCGGCTACGAGCAGTACTTC. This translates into CANSSGGGYEQYF. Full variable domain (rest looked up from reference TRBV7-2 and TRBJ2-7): GAGVSQSPSNKVTEKGKDVELRCDPISGHTALYWYRQSLGQGLEFLIYFQGNSAPDKSGLPSDRFSAERTGGSVSTLTIQRTQQEDSAVYLCANSSGGGYEQYFGPGTRLTVT.

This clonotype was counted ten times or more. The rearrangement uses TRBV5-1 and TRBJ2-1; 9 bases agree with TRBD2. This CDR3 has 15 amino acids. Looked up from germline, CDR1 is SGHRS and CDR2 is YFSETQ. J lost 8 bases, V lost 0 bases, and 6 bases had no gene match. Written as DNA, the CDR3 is TGCGCCAGCAGCTTGGATCTAGCGGGACTAGATGAGCAGTTCTTC. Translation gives CASSLDLAGLDEQFF.